This entry describes one TCR beta chain. Sequencing used immunoSEQ multiplex PCR; TCRdb keeps in-frame clones, though not all of them. The profile shows some 70,000 clones, more than 80% of them singletons. The data were obtained in a study of control samples from healthy donors and cancer patients. The receptor was derived from a woman in her forties or fifties with lung cancer. Source material: PBMCs.

For the CDR3, the DNA is TGTGCCAGCAGCTTCCAACTAAGAGGACAGGGTGTTGAAGCTTTCTTT. Protein product: CASSFQLRGQGVEAFF. The rearrangement links TRBV7-2 to TRBJ1-1; 8 positions match TRBD1. The germline gives CDR1 SGHTA, CDR2 FQGNSA. The V and J ends lost 3 bases and 7 bases, in that order; junction bases with no gene match: 13. This CDR3 is 16 amino acids long.